The rows below give T cell receptor beta chains drawn from one sample of a study of shared clonotypes between healthy human individuals. Clones were read by immunoSEQ multiplex PCR, and TCRdb kept only the in-frame ones, dropping some. The sample records about 1.1 million clones, about 84% being singletons. The sequenced sample was memory CD4+ T cells from PBMCs. All receptors derive from a young man in good health. Some clones in this sample may be carry-over from other donors' samples. Each CDR3 is given with its conserved first and last residue. A D gene is named only where the DNA matches it firmly. The size field is filled for only some rows; it gives once, few, many or a size class.

j_call	d_call	v_call	clone_size	cdr3_aa	cdr3_nt
TRBJ2-7	TRBD2	TRBV9	-	CASSPRSASGTYEQYF	TGTGCCAGCAGCCCGAGATCGGCTAGCGGGACCTACGAGCAGTACTTC
TRBJ1-2	-	TRBV29-1	-	CSALNGAAF	TGCAGCGCATTGAACGGGGCAGCTTTC
TRBJ2-6	-	TRBV15	-	CATSRDTGRGANVLTF	TGTGCCACCAGCAGAGATACAGGGAGAGGGGCCAACGTCCTGACTTTC
TRBJ2-5	-	TRBV6-1	-	CASSEGLRRAGQETQYF	TGTGCCAGCAGTGAAGGACTAAGGAGGGCCGGTCAAGAGACCCAGTACTTC
TRBJ1-1	-	TRBV11-2	-	CASSSVLSNTEAFF	TGTGCCAGCAGCTCCGTTTTATCCAACACTGAAGCTTTCTTT
TRBJ1-1	-	TRBV6-4	once	CASREDSLNTEAFF	TGTGCCAGCAGGGAAGACAGCTTGAACACTGAAGCTTTCTTT
TRBJ1-5	-	TRBV30	-	CAWSVSGDQPQHF	TGTGCCTGGAGTGTCTCAGGGGATCAGCCCCAGCATTTT
TRBJ2-7	-	TRBV5-1	few	CASSPRDGSSSPQYF	TGCGCCAGCAGCCCTAGGGACGGGAGCTCGTCCCCGCAGTACTTC
TRBJ1-3	-	TRBV29-1	-	CSVGGFSGNTIYF	TGCAGCGTTGGAGGGTTCTCTGGAAACACCATATATTTT
TRBJ1-2	-	TRBV2	-	CASRDRTGNYGYTF	TGTGCCAGCAGGGACCGGACGGGCAACTATGGCTACACCTTC
TRBJ2-7	-	TRBV5-6	-	CASSWRDRLASEQYF	TGTGCCAGCAGCTGGAGGGACCGCCTAGCTTCCGAGCAGTACTTC
TRBJ2-2	TRBD1	TRBV7-8	-	CASSPQRTGGNTGELFF	TGTGCCAGCAGCCCCCAAAGGACAGGGGGTAACACCGGGGAGCTGTTTTTT
TRBJ2-5	-	TRBV30	-	CAWSFPAGTRETQYF	TGTGCCTGGAGTTTCCCCGCAGGGACAAGGGAGACCCAGTACTTC
TRBJ1-5	-	TRBV6-5	few	CASSKRRDNQPQHF	TGTGCCAGCAGTAAGAGAAGAGACAATCAGCCCCAGCATTTT
TRBJ2-1	-	TRBV7-8	-	CASSPHDGTYYNEQFF	TGTGCCAGCAGCCCCCACGACGGGACCTACTACAATGAGCAGTTCTTC
TRBJ2-1	-	TRBV6-6	-	CASLYDSVYNEQFF	TGTGCCAGCCTCTATGACAGTGTCTACAATGAGCAGTTCTTC
TRBJ2-7	TRBD2	TRBV28	-	CASSLGRAVPREQYF	TGTGCCAGCAGTTTAGGGAGGGCAGTCCCGCGCGAGCAGTACTTC
TRBJ2-7	-	TRBV5-1	-	CASSLGPQGSNEQYF	TGCGCCAGCAGCTTGGGTCCACAGGGTTCCAACGAGCAGTACTTC
TRBJ2-1	-	TRBV4-1	-	CASSQDPPRRESYNEQFF	TGCGCCAGCAGCCAAGATCCTCCCCGCAGGGAGTCCTACAATGAGCAGTTCTTC
TRBJ2-7	-	TRBV9	few	CASSVSGTTYEQYF	TGTGCCAGCAGCGTATCGGGGACGACCTACGAGCAGTACTTC
TRBJ1-3	-	TRBV5-1	-	CASSPPGGSGNTIYF	TGCGCCAGCAGCCCCCCCGGGGGCTCTGGAAACACCATATATTTT
TRBJ2-6	-	TRBV12-5	-	CASGLVDAGQSRANVLTF	TGTGCTAGTGGTCTGGTAGATGCAGGACAAAGTCGGGCCAACGTCCTGACTTTC
TRBJ2-7	TRBD2	TRBV4-2	-	CASSLRTSGSIYEQYF	TGTGCCAGCAGCCTAAGGACTAGCGGGAGTATTTACGAGCAGTACTTC
TRBJ2-3	-	TRBV7-3	few	CASSFLSGADTQYF	TGTGCCAGCAGCTTTTTATCGGGGGCAGATACGCAGTATTTT
TRBJ1-1	TRBD1	TRBV4-1	-	CASGQDGNRGRTEAFF	TGCGCCAGCGGCCAAGATGGAAACAGGGGGCGAACTGAAGCTTTCTTT
TRBJ1-2	TRBD1	TRBV7-6	-	CASSSGQREGYTF	TGTGCCAGCAGCTCGGGACAGCGGGAAGGCTACACCTTC
TRBJ2-3	-	TRBV2	few	CASRSRATDTQYF	TGTGCCAGCAGGAGCAGGGCCACAGATACGCAGTATTTT
TRBJ2-2	-	TRBV9	-	CASSVDRAGAGELFF	TGTGCCAGCAGCGTAGATCGGGCAGGCGCCGGGGAGCTGTTTTTT
TRBJ2-2	TRBD2	TRBV6-1	-	CASSAWTSGVGGELFF	TGTGCCAGCAGTGCCTGGACTAGCGGTGTGGGGGGGGAGCTGTTTTTT
TRBJ2-5	-	TRBV29-1	-	CSALTVLRGETQYF	TGCAGCGCCCTTACAGTCCTCCGGGGAGAGACCCAGTACTTC
TRBJ2-2	TRBD2	TRBV5-1	-	CASSLDGGSTVSGELFF	TGCGCCAGCAGCTTGGATGGCGGGAGTACGGTTTCCGGGGAGCTGTTTTTT
TRBJ2-7	-	TRBV9	-	CASSVEQSVWAEQYF	TGTGCCAGCAGCGTAGAGCAGTCAGTCTGGGCCGAGCAGTACTTC
TRBJ1-1	TRBD1	TRBV27	-	CASSPLQGARATEAFF	TGTGCCAGCAGTCCCCTACAGGGGGCGCGAGCCACTGAAGCTTTCTTT
TRBJ2-7	-	TRBV5-1	-	CASSLSVPGSYEQYF	TGCGCCAGCAGCTTGAGTGTACCGGGGTCTTACGAGCAGTACTTC
TRBJ2-1	-	TRBV4-2	many	CASSQASVPNEQFF	TGTGCCAGCAGCCAAGCCTCAGTACCCAATGAGCAGTTCTTC
TRBJ2-1	-	TRBV7-3	-	CASSGGTAYNEQFF	TGTGCCAGCAGCGGGGGGACAGCCTACAATGAGCAGTTCTTC
TRBJ1-2	-	TRBV4-2	-	CASSQPQTGVSYGYTF	TGTGCCAGCAGCCAACCCCAAACCGGCGTCTCCTATGGCTACACCTTC
TRBJ2-5	TRBD1	TRBV5-6	-	CASSLPGQGETQYF	TGTGCCAGCAGCTTGCCAGGACAGGGTGAGACCCAGTACTTC
TRBJ2-7	TRBD2	TRBV4-1	once	CASSLTSGMGYEQYF	TGCGCCAGCAGCCTGACTAGCGGGATGGGATACGAGCAGTACTTC
TRBJ2-2	-	TRBV28	few	CASTRGGYAGELFF	TGTGCCAGCACTCGCGGTGGGTACGCCGGGGAGCTGTTTTTT
TRBJ2-5	-	TRBV7-6	few	CASSSWTGSGETQYF	TGTGCCAGCAGCTCTTGGACCGGATCGGGGGAGACCCAGTACTTC
TRBJ2-7	-	TRBV29-1	-	CSVVVGTYEQYF	TGCAGCGTTGTAGTGGGTACCTACGAGCAGTACTTC
TRBJ2-6	TRBD2	TRBV5-4	-	CASSPGGSGANVLTF	TGTGCCAGCAGCCCGGGGGGGTCTGGGGCCAACGTCCTGACTTTC